This T cell receptor (beta chain) originates from a study of radiotherapy plus CTLA-4 blockade in lung cancer (dated by TCRdb to the late 2010s). Notes on the research overall: Objective responses occurred in 15% to 20% of enrolled patients, and approximately 34% achieved disease control.

General conclusions and limits of the study: After treatment with radiotherapy and ipilimumab, TCR clones that originated in tumors expanded in peripheral blood. Increased serum interferon-beta after radiation, together with early dynamic changes in blood T cell clones, were reported to be the strongest predictors of response.

V and J are truncated by 0 bases and 1 base respectively, leaving an intervening sequence of 6 bases. CDR1 and CDR2 are drawn from the germline V gene: LGHNA, YSLEER. The CDR3, from cysteine to phenylalanine, totals 14 residues. Solely the CDR3 DNA is kept, with 42 bases framed from the first base. The study evaluated CTLA-4 blockade (ipilimumab) given together with focal radiation therapy in patients who had chemo-refractory metastatic non-small-cell lung cancer. This clone was found once. No antigen is known for it. No much larger clone is present one base from it, and per-base qualities are unavailable. Libraries were made using the immunoSEQ multiplex PCR assay. Not all clones reach the TCRdb copy of this immuneACCESS table, which keeps in-frame sequences only. Checked studies attribute under half of the gap to unresolved V genes and leave the rest unexplained. A total of 52,000 or so clones appear in this sample, 70% to 85% of them only once. The ten largest clones take up over 6% of the sample.

The sequence joins TRBV4-3 to TRBJ2-5, and TRBD1 may be the D gene, going by 5 matching bases. Sequenced here: peripheral blood, sampled from a patient treated with radiotherapy plus ipilimumab. The source of this sequence is a human donor with non-small cell lung cancer whose response to radiotherapy plus ipilimumab could not be evaluated. The CDR3 corresponds to CASSQDQGQETQYF. The nucleotide sequence reads TGCGCCAGCAGCCAAGATCAGGGCCAAGAGACCCAGTACTTC.